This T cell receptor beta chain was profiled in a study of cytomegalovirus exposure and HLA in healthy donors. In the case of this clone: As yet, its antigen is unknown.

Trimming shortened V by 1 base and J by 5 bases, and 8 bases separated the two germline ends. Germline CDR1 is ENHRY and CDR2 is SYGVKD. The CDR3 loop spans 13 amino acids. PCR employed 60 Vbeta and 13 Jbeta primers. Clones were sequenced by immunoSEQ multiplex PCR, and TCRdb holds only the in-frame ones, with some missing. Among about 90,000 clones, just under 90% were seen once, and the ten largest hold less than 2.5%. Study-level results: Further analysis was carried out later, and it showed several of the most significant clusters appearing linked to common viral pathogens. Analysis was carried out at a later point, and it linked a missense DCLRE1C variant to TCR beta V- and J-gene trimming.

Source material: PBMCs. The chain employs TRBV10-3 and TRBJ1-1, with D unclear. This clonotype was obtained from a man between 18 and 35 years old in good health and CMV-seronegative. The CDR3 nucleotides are TGTGCCATCAGTGAGTGGGGAGGGACTGAAGCTTTCTTT. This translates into CAISEWGGTEAFF.